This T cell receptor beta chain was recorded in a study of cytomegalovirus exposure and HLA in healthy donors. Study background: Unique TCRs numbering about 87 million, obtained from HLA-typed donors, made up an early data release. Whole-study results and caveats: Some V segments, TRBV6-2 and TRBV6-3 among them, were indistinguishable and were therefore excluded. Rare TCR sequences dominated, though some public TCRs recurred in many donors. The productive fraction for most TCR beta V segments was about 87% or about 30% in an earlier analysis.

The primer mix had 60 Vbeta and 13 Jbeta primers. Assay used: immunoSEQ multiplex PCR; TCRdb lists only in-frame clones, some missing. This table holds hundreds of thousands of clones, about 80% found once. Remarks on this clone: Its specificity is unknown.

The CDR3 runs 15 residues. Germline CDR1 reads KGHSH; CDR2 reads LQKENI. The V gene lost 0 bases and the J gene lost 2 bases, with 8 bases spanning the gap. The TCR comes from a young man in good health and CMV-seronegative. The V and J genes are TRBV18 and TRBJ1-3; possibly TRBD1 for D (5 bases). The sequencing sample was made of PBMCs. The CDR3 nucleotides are TGTGCCAGCTCACCACCGGAAGGGGCTGGAAACACCATATATTTT. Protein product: CASSPPEGAGNTIYF.